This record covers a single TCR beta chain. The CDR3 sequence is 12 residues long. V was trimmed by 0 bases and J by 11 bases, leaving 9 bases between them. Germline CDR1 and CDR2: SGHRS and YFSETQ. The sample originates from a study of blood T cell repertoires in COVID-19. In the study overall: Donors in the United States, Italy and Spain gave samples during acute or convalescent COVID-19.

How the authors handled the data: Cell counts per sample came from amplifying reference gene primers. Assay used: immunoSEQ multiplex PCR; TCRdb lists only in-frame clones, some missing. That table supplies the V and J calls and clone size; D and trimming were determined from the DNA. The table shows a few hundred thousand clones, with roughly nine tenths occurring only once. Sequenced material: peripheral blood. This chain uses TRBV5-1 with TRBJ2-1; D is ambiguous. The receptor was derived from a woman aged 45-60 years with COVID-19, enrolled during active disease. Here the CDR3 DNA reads TGCGCCAGCAGCTTGGGCGTAGAGAAGCAGTTCTTC. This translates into CASSLGVEKQFF.